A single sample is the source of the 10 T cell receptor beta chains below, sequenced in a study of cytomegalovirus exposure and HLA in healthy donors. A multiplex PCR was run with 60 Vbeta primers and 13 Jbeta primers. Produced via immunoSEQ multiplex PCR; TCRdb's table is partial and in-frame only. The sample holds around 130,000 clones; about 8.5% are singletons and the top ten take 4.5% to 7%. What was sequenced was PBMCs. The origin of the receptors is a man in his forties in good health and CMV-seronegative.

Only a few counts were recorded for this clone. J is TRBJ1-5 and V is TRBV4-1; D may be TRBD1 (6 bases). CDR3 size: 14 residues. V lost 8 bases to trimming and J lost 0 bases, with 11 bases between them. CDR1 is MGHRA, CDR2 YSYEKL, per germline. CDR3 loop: CASSRTDSNQPQHF. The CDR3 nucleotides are TGCGCCAGCTCACGGACAGATAGCAATCAGCCCCAGCATTTT.

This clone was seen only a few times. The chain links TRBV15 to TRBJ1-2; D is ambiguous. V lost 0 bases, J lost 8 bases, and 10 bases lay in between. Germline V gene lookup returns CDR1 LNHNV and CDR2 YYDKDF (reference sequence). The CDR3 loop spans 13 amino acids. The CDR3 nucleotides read TGTGCCACCAGCAGAGAGGCGAGAGGAGGCTACACCTTC. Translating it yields CATSREARGGYTF.

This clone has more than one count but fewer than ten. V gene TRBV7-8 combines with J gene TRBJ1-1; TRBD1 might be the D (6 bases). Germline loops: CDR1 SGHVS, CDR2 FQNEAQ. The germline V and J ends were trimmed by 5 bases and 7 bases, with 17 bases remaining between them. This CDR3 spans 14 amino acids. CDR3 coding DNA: TGTGCCAGCAGCCCCCACCAGGACAGTTATGAAGCTTTCTTT. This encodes CASSPHQDSYEAFF.

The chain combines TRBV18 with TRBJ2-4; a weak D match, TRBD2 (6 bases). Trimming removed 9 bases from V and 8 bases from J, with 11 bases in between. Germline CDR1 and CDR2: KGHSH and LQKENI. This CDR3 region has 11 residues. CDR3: CARRGKDIQYF. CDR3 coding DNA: TGTGCCAGGCGGGGAAAGGACATTCAGTACTTC.

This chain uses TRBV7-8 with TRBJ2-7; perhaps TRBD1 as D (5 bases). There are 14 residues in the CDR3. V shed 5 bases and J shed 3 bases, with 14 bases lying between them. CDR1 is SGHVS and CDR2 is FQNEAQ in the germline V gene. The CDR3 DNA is TGTGCCAGCAGCCCCCGGACACGAAACTACGAGCAGTACTTC. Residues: CASSPRTRNYEQYF.

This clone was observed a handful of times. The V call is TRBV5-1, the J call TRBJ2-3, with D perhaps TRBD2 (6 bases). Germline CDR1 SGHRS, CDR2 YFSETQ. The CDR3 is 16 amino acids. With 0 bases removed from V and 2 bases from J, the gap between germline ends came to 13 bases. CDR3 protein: CASSLETRGDTDTQYF. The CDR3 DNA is TGCGCCAGCAGCTTGGAGACTAGGGGTGACACAGATACGCAGTATTTT.

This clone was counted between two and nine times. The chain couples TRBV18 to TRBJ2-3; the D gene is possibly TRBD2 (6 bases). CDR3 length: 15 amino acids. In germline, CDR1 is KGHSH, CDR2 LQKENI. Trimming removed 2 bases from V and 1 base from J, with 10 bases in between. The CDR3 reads CASSPYGGGTDTQYF. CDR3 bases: TGTGCCAGCTCACCATACGGCGGGGGCACAGATACGCAGTATTTT.

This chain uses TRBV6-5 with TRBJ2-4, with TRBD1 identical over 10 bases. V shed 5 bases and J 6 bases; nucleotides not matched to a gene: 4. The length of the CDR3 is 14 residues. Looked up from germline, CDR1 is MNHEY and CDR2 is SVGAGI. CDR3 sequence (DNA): TGTGCCAGCAGTCTGGGACAGGGGCTAAACATTCAGTACTTC. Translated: CASSLGQGLNIQYF.

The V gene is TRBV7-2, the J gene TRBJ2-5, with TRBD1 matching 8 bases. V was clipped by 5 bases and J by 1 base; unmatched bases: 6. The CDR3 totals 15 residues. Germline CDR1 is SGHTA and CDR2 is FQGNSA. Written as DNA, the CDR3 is TGTGCCAGCAGCCCGACAGGGGCCTTCCAAGAGACCCAGTACTTC. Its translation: CASSPTGAFQETQYF.

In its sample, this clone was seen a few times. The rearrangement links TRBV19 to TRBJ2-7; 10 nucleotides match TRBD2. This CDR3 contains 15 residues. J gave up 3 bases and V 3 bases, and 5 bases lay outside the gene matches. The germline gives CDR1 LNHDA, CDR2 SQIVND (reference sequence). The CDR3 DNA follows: TGTGCCAGTAGTATTTCTAGCGGGGGCCTCTACGAGCAGTACTTC. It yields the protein CASSISSGGLYEQYF.